Below are 22 T cell receptor beta chains sequenced from a single sample in a study of OX40 agonist ivuxolimab in advanced cancers. Assay: immunoSEQ multiplex PCR; the TCRdb copy retains only in-frame clones and omits some. Counted here are 85,000 to 130,000 clones, 90% occurring once; the ten biggest clones make up approximately 0.52%. The material was CD4+ or CD8+ T cells sorted from blood, obtained in a trial of the OX40 agonist ivuxolimab. The receptors come from an adult with an advanced solid tumor such as melanoma, head and neck, liver or kidney cancer.

This sequence joins TRBV10-1 and TRBJ2-2, with D possibly TRBD1 on 5 matching bases. Trimming removed 3 bases at V and 6 bases at J, with 8 bases between. CDR3 length: 13 residues. Germline lookup yields CDR1 WNHNN and CDR2 SYGVQD (reference sequence). CDR3 DNA sequence: TGCGCCAGCAGTGACAGGGCAGCCGGGGAGCTGTTTTTT. Translation: CASSDRAAGELFF.

The gene calls are TRBV4-3 and TRBJ1-2; D is perhaps TRBD1 (6 bases). Germline V gene lookup returns CDR1 LGHNA and CDR2 YSLEER. The CDR3 length is 11 residues. The V end lost 4 bases, the J end lost 8 bases, and 8 bases lay between the germline ends. This chain's CDR3 is CASSLGTGYTF. In DNA, the CDR3 is TGCGCCAGCAGCCTGGGGACAGGCTACACCTTC.

The genes are TRBV5-5 and TRBJ1-2; no clear D gene. V was clipped by 5 bases and J by 4 bases, with 6 bases between them. The CDR3 contains 11 residues. Germline-derived CDR1 and CDR2 are SGHKS and YYEKEE (reference sequence). This chain's CDR3 is CASRAGYGYTF. The CDR3, as DNA: TGTGCCAGCAGGGCGGGCTATGGCTACACCTTC. Full variable domain (rest looked up from reference TRBV5-5 and TRBJ1-2): DAGVTQSPTHLIKTRGQQVTLRCSPISGHKSVSWYQQVLGQGPQFIFQYYEKEERGRGNFPDRFSARQFPNYSSELNVNALLLGDSALYLCASRAGYGYTFGSGTRLTVV.

V usage is TRBV6-5 and J usage is TRBJ1-1, with 7 nucleotides matching TRBD1. There are 13 residues in the CDR3. The V gene's germline CDR1 is MNHEY and CDR2 SVGAGI. Trimming removed 0 bases from V and 8 bases from J; junction bases left unmatched: 3. For the CDR3, the DNA is TGTGCCAGCAGTTACTCAATGACAGGGGAAGCTTTCTTT. This encodes CASSYSMTGEAFF.

The chain joins TRBV5-4 to TRBJ2-1; D tentatively reads TRBD1 or TRBD2 (5 bases each). The CDR3 is 14 amino acids. Per the germline V gene, CDR1 is SGHNT and CDR2 is YYREEE (reference sequence). V gave up 4 bases and J gave up 7 bases, with 15 bases separating them. CDR3: CASSAGTGKNEQFF. CDR3 bases: TGTGCCAGCAGCGCCGGGACGGGGAAAAATGAGCAGTTCTTC.

This sequence joins TRBV4-1 and TRBJ1-1, with D possibly TRBD1 on 6 matching bases. Looked up from germline, CDR1 is MGHRA and CDR2 is YSYEKL. The V gene lost 1 base and the J gene lost 9 bases, with 21 bases spanning the gap. The CDR3 sequence is 16 residues long. CDR3 in amino acids: CASSQVGGGQMRKAFF. In DNA form, the CDR3 reads TGCGCCAGCAGCCAAGTGGGCGGGGGGCAGATGAGAAAAGCTTTCTTT.

The chain recombines TRBV30 with TRBJ1-4; TRBD1 might be the D (5 bases). This CDR3 comprises 15 residues. Germline CDR1 and CDR2: GTSNPN and SVGIG (reference sequence). With 4 bases removed from V and 7 bases from J, the gap between germline ends came to 19 bases. The CDR3 nucleotides are TGTGCCTGGACCCTCGGTCGGGGGAGGGGTGAAAAACTGTTTTTT. The encoded protein is CAWTLGRGRGEKLFF.

This chain uses TRBV9 with TRBJ1-1, with D possibly being TRBD1 (5 bases). The CDR3 is made up of 12 amino acids. Germline V CDR1 and CDR2: SGDLS, YYNGEE. V dropped 0 bases and J dropped 8 bases, with 8 bases sitting between them. CDR3 amino acids: CASSVGGGEAFF. The CDR3 DNA is TGTGCCAGCAGCGTAGGCGGGGGAGAAGCTTTCTTT.

The V and J genes are TRBV18 and TRBJ2-1, with TRBD2 matching 9 bases. This CDR3 has 16 residues. V lost 0 bases to trimming and J lost 4 bases; unmatched junction nucleotides: 4. Looked up from germline, CDR1 is KGHSH and CDR2 is LQKENI. CDR3 nucleotide sequence: TGTGCCAGCTCACCACCGGCGGGGGGGGAATACAATGAGCAGTTCTTC. Translating gives CASSPPAGGEYNEQFF.

The rearrangement joins TRBV6-5 to TRBJ2-1; D may be TRBD1 or TRBD2 (5 bases each). The CDR3 is 14 amino acids. Trimming shortened V by 6 bases and J by 4 bases, and 13 bases separated the two germline ends. From germline, CDR1 is MNHEY and CDR2 SVGAGI. CDR3 in DNA: TGTGCCAGCAGGCTCCCGGGGCAATACAATGAGCAGTTCTTC. Amino acids: CASRLPGQYNEQFF.

The V call is TRBV5-4, the J call TRBJ1-1; TRBD1 agrees at 7 bases. From germline, CDR1 is SGHNT and CDR2 YYREEE (reference sequence). The V segment lost 2 bases and the J segment 4 bases; nucleotides outside the gene matches: 8. The CDR3 totals 15 residues. The CDR3 coding sequence is TGTGCCAGCAGCTTTGGGTTCTCAGGGGGCACTGAAGCTTTCTTT. Translation: CASSFGFSGGTEAFF. Variable domain in full (rest from reference TRBV5-4 and TRBJ1-1): ETGVTQSPTHLIKTRGQQVTLRCSSQSGHNTVSWYQQALGQGPQFIFQYYREEENGRGNFPPRFSGLQFPNYSSELNVNALELDDSALYLCASSFGFSGGTEAFFGQGTRLTVV.

The chain carries TRBV6-5 and TRBJ1-1; maybe TRBD1 (6 bases). V lost 5 bases, J lost 1 base, and 11 bases lay in between. The CDR3 covers 14 residues. From germline, CDR1 is MNHEY and CDR2 SVGAGI. CDR3 sequence (DNA): TGTGCCAGCAGTAGACTACAGGGGAACACTGAAGCTTTCTTT. This translates into CASSRLQGNTEAFF.

The chain is built from TRBV30 and TRBJ2-7, with D perhaps TRBD1 (8 bases). Germline CDR1 and CDR2: GTSNPN and SVGIG (reference sequence). The CDR3 is made up of 14 amino acids. With 5 bases removed from V and 4 bases from J, the gap between germline ends came to 18 bases. CDR3 nucleotide sequence: TGTGCCTGGGGACAGGGCGGGGGTAGGTACGAGCAGTACTTC. It is translated as CAWGQGGGRYEQYF.

The chain carries TRBV9 and TRBJ2-3; 7 nucleotides align to TRBD2. This CDR3 region has 14 residues. Per the germline V gene, CDR1 is SGDLS and CDR2 is YYNGEE. V lost 2 bases to trimming and J lost 4 bases; unmatched junction nucleotides: 4. This CDR3 is CASSVGGSADTQYF. For the CDR3, the DNA is TGTGCCAGCAGCGTCGGCGGGAGTGCAGATACGCAGTATTTT.

The genes are TRBV6-1 and TRBJ2-2, with D perhaps given as TRBD1 or TRBD2 (5 bases each). Germline V gene lookup returns CDR1 MNHNS and CDR2 SASEGT. The CDR3 runs 15 residues. Trimming left V 6 bases short and J 0 bases short, with 11 bases between. The CDR3 loop reads CASRSGTANTGELFF. The CDR3 DNA sequence: TGTGCCAGCAGATCCGGGACGGCGAACACCGGGGAGCTGTTTTTT.

The rearrangement links TRBV28 to TRBJ2-7; 7 bases are shared with TRBD2. The germline gives CDR1 MDHEN, CDR2 SYDVKM. Germline trimming cut 7 bases from V and 1 base from J; bases unmatched to any gene: 13. There are 16 residues in the CDR3. CDR3 coding DNA: TGTGCCAGCACCGTCGGGGCTGGCGGGAGTTCCTACGAGCAGTACTTC. It translates to CASTVGAGGSSYEQYF.

The V call is TRBV7-8, the J call TRBJ2-2; 7 bases agree with TRBD1. Germline V lookup: CDR1 SGHVS, CDR2 FQNEAQ. This CDR3 contains 16 residues. Germline trimming cut 5 bases from V and 1 base from J; bases unmatched to any gene: 7. The chain's CDR3 is CASSERRTGNTGELFF. CDR3 nucleotides: TGTGCCAGCAGCGAACGACGGACAGGGAACACCGGGGAGCTGTTTTTT. The whole variable domain, remainder taken from reference TRBV7-8 and TRBJ2-2, is GAGVSQSPRYKVAKRGQDVALRCDPISGHVSLFWYQQALGQGPEFLTYFQNEAQLDKSGLPSDRFFAERPEGSVSTLKIQRTQQEDSAVYLCASSERRTGNTGELFFGEGSRLTVL.

As DNA, the CDR3 is TGTGCCAGCAGCCACGGACAGGGTGGGGAAAAACTGTTTTTT. Translating it yields CASSHGQGGEKLFF. The rearrangement links TRBV7-2 to TRBJ1-4; 8 bases fit TRBD1. Trimming took 5 bases from V and 8 from J; bases not matched to a gene: 7. Germline CDR1 SGHTA, CDR2 FQGNSA. The CDR3 is made up of 14 amino acids.

The chain couples TRBV7-8 to TRBJ2-1; 8 bases are a match to TRBD2. J was trimmed by 4 bases and V by 5 bases; bases with no gene match: 7. There are 15 residues in the CDR3. Germline V lookup: CDR1 SGHVS, CDR2 FQNEAQ. CDR3 residues: CASSTAGGDYNEQFF. As DNA, the CDR3 is TGTGCCAGCAGCACCGCGGGGGGCGATTACAATGAGCAGTTCTTC.

The J gene is TRBJ2-2, the V gene TRBV5-1; D uncertain. Trimming took off 5 bases at V and 0 bases at J, with 11 bases between the two ends. This CDR3 is built from 15 residues. Germline V lookup: CDR1 SGHRS, CDR2 YFSETQ. The CDR3 reads CASRRVISNTGELFF. The CDR3 DNA reads TGCGCCAGCAGACGAGTTATCTCGAACACCGGGGAGCTGTTTTTT.

V and J are TRBV6-5 and TRBJ1-1; D gene unclear. The CDR3 length is 11 residues. Trimming shortened V by 2 bases and J by 4 bases, and 2 bases separated the two germline ends. Germline V lookup: CDR1 MNHEY, CDR2 SVGAGI. The CDR3: CASSYRTEAFF. DNA of the CDR3: TGTGCCAGCAGTTACCGCACTGAAGCTTTCTTT.

V and J are TRBV7-9 and TRBJ1-1, with a weak D call TRBD1 (5 bases). Germline V lookup: CDR1 SEHNR, CDR2 FQNEAQ (reference sequence). V was trimmed by 3 bases and J by 1 base, leaving 12 bases between them. This CDR3 region has 15 residues. CDR3 DNA: TGTGCCAGCAGCTTCGGTGACAGTAAGAACACTGAAGCTTTCTTT. This sequence encodes CASSFGDSKNTEAFF.